This record concerns one T cell receptor (beta chain) sequence. It has no known antigen specificity. No base-level quality is on record; no much larger clone is a single base apart. The source of the sample is a study of blood T cell repertoires in COVID-19 (dated by TCRdb to 2018 to 2020). In the study overall: The collaborator samples originated in the United States, Italy and Spain and spanned the acute and convalescent phases of COVID-19. The material from the prospective study consisted of cDNA or gDNA derived from T cells, B-cell-depleted T cells, or PBMCs. Deeply sampled blood TCRbeta repertoires from subjects exposed to, actively infected with, or recovered from COVID-19 were included in the dataset. The repertoires were released in a freely available public database meant as a resource for research on the immune response to SARS-CoV-2. The samples were drawn from two sources: the first 160 participants of the ongoing ImmuneRACE study, and 950 to 1,500 subjects contributed by 6 global collaborators. Sample metadata almost always included a de-identified subject ID, COVID-19 status, age in years and sex. Where available, HLA class I and class II types were obtained from metadata supplied by the sample provider rather than from assay-based typing.

Germline trimming: 6 bases from V, 4 bases from J; junction bases outside gene matches: 7. For CDR1 and CDR2, the germline V gene (reference sequence) lists MNHEY and SMNVEV. The CDR3 measures 14 amino acids from cysteine to phenylalanine. Only the CDR3 portion is preserved as DNA: 42 bases, with reading frame beginning at the first base. TCRbeta CDR3 regions were amplified from genomic DNA using the immunoSEQ Assay, a bias-controlled multiplex PCR. The authors processed their data as follows. Nucleated cell counts per sample were estimated from amplification of reference gene primers within the assay. Sequence reads were collapsed and filtered to measure the absolute abundance of every unique TCRbeta CDR3 rearrangement. For each sample, productive Simpson clonality was calculated by taking the square root of Simpson's diversity index across productive rearrangements. Held by TCRdb, this immuneACCESS table contains in-frame sequences only and omits some clones. Under half of the omission traces to an unresolved V gene where checked; the cause of the rest is unknown. From that table come the V and J calls and clone size; the DNA was used to work out D and trimming. Counted in this sample were around 300,000 clones; around 89% of them appeared once. The ten largest clones represent roughly 4% of the sample.

Whole blood was collected in K2EDTA tubes by collaborating institutions according to the institutions' own protocols. For TCRbeta analysis, collaborator samples were shipped as frozen whole blood, as isolated PBMCs, or as DNA extracted from either sample type. General study outcomes and caveats: The quantity of clinical and demographic metadata differed by source and by participant and was supplied without curation.

This sequence uses TRBV27 and TRBJ2-5, with 8 bases in between that match TRBD1. Sequenced material: peripheral blood. This receptor was taken from a woman in her 50s with active or convalescent COVID-19. The sequence in DNA is TGTGCCAGCAGGCAGGGGGCTGGTTTAGAGACCCAGTACTTC. Its translation reads: CASRQGAGLETQYF.